Each of the 15 T cell receptor beta chains below was sequenced from the same sample in a study of T cell clonality in common variable immunodeficiency. TCRdb keeps only in-frame clones here, not all; method: immunoSEQ multiplex PCR. The specimen gives about 42,000 clones without singletons; the ten biggest hold 1.2% to 1.5%. Material: peripheral blood mononuclear cells. These TCRs come from a person aged 18 to 75 in good health.

In its sample, this clone was seen many times. The sequenced fragment ends 3 residues before the CDR3 boundary, so the rest is inferred from the germline J gene. This chain links TRBV7-2 with TRBJ1-2; perhaps TRBD1 as D (6 bases). The CDR3 is 14 residues long. The germline V and J ends were trimmed by 4 bases and 5 bases, with 14 bases remaining between them. The germline V gene encodes CDR1 SGHTA and CDR2 FQGNSA. The sequenced CDR3 bases are TGTGCCAGCAGCTCCGGCCGAGGGGGTTATGGC. This gives the protein CASSSGRGGYG. The whole CDR3 sequence reads CASSSGRGGYGYTF.

A word on this clone: The CDR3 end falls 3 residues outside the read, so it is completed with the germline J gene. The chain uses TRBV5-4 and TRBJ2-7, with D uncertain. V lost 4 bases to trimming and J lost 2 bases, with 13 bases between them. Germline CDR1 and CDR2: SGHNT and YYREEE (reference sequence). The CDR3 has 14 amino acids. The CDR3 sequence: CASSPYSSTYEQYF. CDR3 DNA, as far as it was read: TGTGCCAGCAGCCCCTACAGTAGTACCTACGAG.

Ten or more counts support this clone. The read gets to within 3 residues of the CDR3 end, and the germline J gene fills in the rest. The V and J genes are TRBV7-3 and TRBJ2-1, with 10 nucleotides matching TRBD1. There are 15 residues in the CDR3. With V trimmed by 0 bases and J by 6 bases, 2 bases remained unmatched. Germline V gene data show CDR1 as SGHTA and CDR2 as FQGTGA. CDR3 region: CASSLTRTGGNEQFF. CDR3 bases read: TGTGCCAGCAGCTTAACTCGGACAGGGGGCAATGAG.

In this sample, this clone turned up many times. Incomplete CDR3 DNA: TGTGCCAGCAGCTTATGGACAGGAATTAATGAAAAA. Translated, it gives CASSLWTGINEK. The whole CDR3 sequence is CASSLWTGINEKLFF. The V call is TRBV5-6, the J call TRBJ1-4; 7 nucleotides agree with TRBD1. The read is 3 residues too short to cover the CDR3 end, so that end is filled in from the germline J gene. The germline CDR1 and CDR2 sequences are SGHDT and YYEEEE. The CDR3 extends over 15 amino acids. The junction had 5 bases not matched to a gene; V was cut back by 2 bases and J by 4 bases. The whole variable domain, filled in from reference TRBV5-6 and TRBJ1-4, reads DAGVTQSPTHLIKTRGQQVTLRCSPKSGHDTVSWYQQALGQGPQFIFQYYEEEERQRGNFPDRFSGHQFPNYSSELNVNALLLGDSALYLCASSLWTGINEKLFFGSGTQLSVL.

The table lists this clone with many counts. The CDR3 extends 3 residues past the end of the read, so its final part is completed from the germline J gene. This sequence joins TRBV6-2 or TRBV6-3 and TRBJ2-1; the match to TRBD1 covers 8 bases. V lost 5 bases and J lost 0; bases outside the gene matches: 6. The CDR3 spans 16 residues. From germline, CDR1 is MNHEY and CDR2 SVGEGT. The CDR3 region is CASSPAQGVSYNEQFF. The part of the CDR3 DNA that was read is TGTGCCAGCAGTCCCGCACAGGGGGTCTCCTACAATGAG.

This clone was detected many times. The DNA ends 3 residues before the CDR3 does, and the rest of the CDR3 is filled in from the germline J gene. The V and J genes are TRBV7-8 and TRBJ2-3, with 9 nucleotides matching TRBD2. Germline CDR1 reads SGHVS; CDR2 reads FQNEAQ. The CDR3 extends over 15 amino acids. The junction had 2 bases not matched to a gene; V was cut back by 2 bases and J by 2 bases. The part of the CDR3 DNA that was read is TGTGCCAGCAGCTTATCTAGCGGGGCCACAGATACG. Amino acid sequence: CASSLSSGATDT. The full CDR3 is CASSLSSGATDTQYF.

This clone was seen many times. The CDR3 extends 3 residues past the end of the read, so its final part is completed from the germline J gene. The J gene is TRBJ1-2, the V gene TRBV20-1, with 9 bases that match TRBD1. The V gene's germline CDR1 is DFQATT and CDR2 SNEGSKA (reference sequence). The CDR3 runs to 13 residues. Incomplete CDR3 DNA: TGCAGCACTACAGGGGGCACTAACTATGGC. Residues: CSTTGGTNYG. The CDR3 in its entirety is CSTTGGTNYGYTF.

This clone has at least ten counts. The read terminates 3 residues before the CDR3 end, so the remaining end is supplied by the germline J gene. J is TRBJ2-3 and V is TRBV7-3; 13 bases line up with TRBD2. The length of the CDR3 is 17 residues. V gave up 6 bases and J gave up 0 bases; unmatched junction bases: 6. From germline, CDR1 is SGHTA and CDR2 FQGTGA. CDR3 loop: CASRAGTSGISTDTQYF. The part of the CDR3 DNA that was read is TGTGCCAGCAGGGCGGGGACTAGCGGGATTAGCACAGATACG. Full variable domain (outside the CDR3, taken from reference TRBV7-3 and TRBJ2-3): GAGVSQTPSNKVTEKGKYVELRCDPISGHTALYWYRQSLGQGPEFLIYFQGTGAADDSGLPNDRFFAVRPEGSVSTLKIQRTERGDSAVYLCASRAGTSGISTDTQYFGPGTRLTVL.

In this sample, this clone turned up many times. The sequence runs out 3 residues before the end of the CDR3; the remainder is reconstructed from the germline J gene. The chain couples TRBV19 to TRBJ2-5; D gene unclear. This CDR3 is 12 amino acids long. In germline, CDR1 is LNHDA, CDR2 SQIVND (reference sequence). The ends were cut back, 3 bases at V and 1 base at J, with 3 bases in the middle. The CDR3 protein is CASSIRQETQYF. CDR3 DNA, as far as it was read: TGTGCCAGTAGTATTCGCCAAGAGACC.

This clone was counted ten times or more. Read data end 3 residues before the CDR3 end; the end is taken from the germline J gene. The chain is built from TRBV10-2 and TRBJ2-3, with 7 bases matching TRBD2. CDR1 and CDR2 from the germline V gene are WSHSY and SAAADI. V was clipped by 9 bases and J by 2 bases; unmatched bases: 8. This CDR3 is 14 amino acids long. The DNA read from the CDR3 is TGCGCCAGTCTCCGTCGGGGGGTCACAGATACG. Encoded protein: CASLRRGVTDT. The entire CDR3 reads CASLRRGVTDTQYF.

This clone appeared a few times. The sequenced fragment ends 3 residues before the CDR3 boundary, so the rest is inferred from the germline J gene. The chain combines TRBV18 with TRBJ2-3, with TRBD1 identical over 7 bases. The germline V gene encodes CDR1 KGHSH and CDR2 LQKENI. This CDR3 spans 20 amino acids. CDR3: CASSARQGNSRIRIQETQYF. CDR3 bases read: TGTGCCAGCTCAGCCAGACAGGGAAATTCACGAATCCGTATCCAAGAGACG.

This clone was picked up many times. The CDR3 DNA, read in part, is TGTGCCAGCAGTACTCTCCGGGACTATGCCTACGAG. This codes for CASSTLRDYAYE. The full CDR3 protein is CASSTLRDYAYEQYF. The chain is built from TRBV28 and TRBJ2-7; 7 bases align to TRBD2. The read gets to within 3 residues of the CDR3 end, and the germline J gene fills in the rest. V shed 5 bases, J shed 2 bases, and the junction held 9 bases outside the gene matches. The CDR3 totals 15 residues. Germline values: CDR1 MDHEN, CDR2 SYDVKM.

This clone has just a few counts. The read terminates 3 residues before the CDR3 end, so the remaining end is supplied by the germline J gene. The rearrangement joins TRBV6-2 or TRBV6-3 to TRBJ1-2; D gene ambiguous. The CDR3 is made up of 14 amino acids. The germline CDR1 and CDR2 sequences are MNHEY and SVGEGT. Incomplete CDR3 DNA: TGTGCCAGCACTACTGGGCCCCGCACAGATACC. Translating gives CASTTGPRTDT. In full, the CDR3 reads CASTTGPRTDTYTF.

By its share, this clone is medium-sized. The observed sequence ends 3 residues before the CDR3 terminus, with the missing tail filled in from the germline J gene. The V call is TRBV6-1, the J call TRBJ2-6; D unclear. Germline CDR1 MNHNS, CDR2 SASEGT. The CDR3 runs 14 residues. Trimming pared 4 bases from V and 2 bases from J, leaving 6 bases between. The CDR3 reads CASSGPAGANVLTF. The CDR3 DNA, read in part, is TGTGCCAGCAGTGGCCCGGCTGGGGCCAACGTC.

This clone was seen at least ten times. The read ends 3 residues early relative to the CDR3; the germline J gene fills the gap. The chain carries TRBV10-3 and TRBJ2-2; TRBD2 matches 7 bases. The CDR3 runs 16 residues. With V trimmed by 2 bases and J by 4 bases, 7 bases remained unmatched. Germline-derived CDR1 and CDR2 are ENHRY and SYGVKD. The sequenced CDR3 bases are TGTGCCATCAGTGAGCACCTAGCGGAGATCACCGGGGAG. It is translated as CAISEHLAEITGE. The entire CDR3 protein is CAISEHLAEITGELFF.